This T cell receptor beta chain was captured by sequencing in a study of a mutant IDH1 vaccine in newly diagnosed glioma. As for the study in general: Scheduled for weeks 1, 3, 5, 7, 11, 15, 19 and 23, eight vaccinations were given to patients. Therapy received beforehand was radiotherapy, temozolomide, or both, with most patients given both. Vaccine dosing followed radiotherapy by 4-6 weeks, or accompanied temozolomide cycles. Study results and caveats: Detectable vaccine-induced immune responses arose in roughly 93% of patients.

V dropped 5 bases and J dropped 8 bases, with 18 bases sitting between them. The CDR3 is 14 residues long. CDR1 is SEHNR, CDR2 FQNEAQ, per germline (reference sequence). This clone was seen a handful of times. Its cognate antigen is unknown. The time point: week 5, during vaccination. Every vaccination contained 300 ug of the mutant IDH1 20-mer peptide and was paired with topical imiquimod. TCRdb keeps only in-frame clones here, not all; method: immunoSEQ multiplex PCR. The sample consists of tens of thousands of clones, about nine tenths of them appearing once. The J gene is TRBJ1-2, the V gene TRBV7-9; D is unclear. The sequenced sample was PBMCs, obtained from a glioma patient whose treatment included an IDH1 peptide vaccine. The receptor was derived from a middle-aged woman with glioma. The CDR3 here is CASSLISSARGYTF. The CDR3 DNA reads as TGTGCCAGCAGCCTGATAAGCAGCGCCCGGGGCTACACCTTC.